The present entry profiles one T cell receptor (beta chain) with its context. Its antigen is as yet unknown. Healthy donors had no documented immune events, such as infections, while sampled. This record comes from a study of identifying expanded T cells in peripheral blood. General study findings and limits: Across healthy donors, higher total template counts meant significantly greater roughly two-week count variance. Technical replicates showed around 1.2 changed clones; two weeks approximately 16; four weeks 19.

The CDR3 is 16 amino acids. Germline CDR1 reads MRHNA; CDR2 reads SNTAGT. Trimming took off 8 bases at V and 2 bases at J, with 21 bases between the two ends. Clones were sequenced by immunoSEQ multiplex PCR, and TCRdb holds only the in-frame ones, with some missing. The sample lists under 70,000 clones, around 87% seen once, with just over 4.5% in the top ten. What was sequenced was blood. The TCR comes from a person aged 18 to 70 in good health. This chain connects TRBV6-4 to TRBJ2-5, with D possibly being TRBD1 (6 bases). Here the CDR3 DNA reads TGTGCCAGCCAAACTGGAATTGGAACAGGGCAAGAGACCCAGTACTTC. Its protein product is CASQTGIGTGQETQYF.